The clone carrying this T cell receptor beta chain was detected once. Its antigen is currently unknown. This CDR3 comprises 15 residues. The V gene's germline CDR1 is MNHEY and CDR2 SMNVEV (reference sequence). Trimming pared 0 bases from V and 5 bases from J, leaving 11 bases between. This sample is drawn from a study of identical twins. Study-wide results and caveats: Within twin pairs, the out-of-frame alpha sequences they shared showed excess low generation probability. Abundant beta clonotypes from cord blood had fewer insertions, unlike memory repertoires, which showed none. In beta out-of-frame sequences, the excess sharing between twins was weaker.

Template switching introduced a universal primer site, and the cDNA bore unique molecular identifiers. TCRdb used MiXCR to reprocess the 5' RACE reads, holding one entry per CDR3 protein. Counted here are 410,000 or so distinct CDR3 sequences, about 18% occurring once; the ten biggest clones make up 10% to 15%. This chain links TRBV27 with TRBJ2-4, with D possibly called TRBD1 or TRBD2 (5 bases each). The sequenced sample was naive T cells sorted from blood. The clonotype comes from a man between 45 and 60 years old in good health. In DNA form, the CDR3 reads TGTGCCAGCAGTTTATCCTATCAGGGAGAAAACATTCAGTACTTC. Its translation is CASSLSYQGENIQYF.